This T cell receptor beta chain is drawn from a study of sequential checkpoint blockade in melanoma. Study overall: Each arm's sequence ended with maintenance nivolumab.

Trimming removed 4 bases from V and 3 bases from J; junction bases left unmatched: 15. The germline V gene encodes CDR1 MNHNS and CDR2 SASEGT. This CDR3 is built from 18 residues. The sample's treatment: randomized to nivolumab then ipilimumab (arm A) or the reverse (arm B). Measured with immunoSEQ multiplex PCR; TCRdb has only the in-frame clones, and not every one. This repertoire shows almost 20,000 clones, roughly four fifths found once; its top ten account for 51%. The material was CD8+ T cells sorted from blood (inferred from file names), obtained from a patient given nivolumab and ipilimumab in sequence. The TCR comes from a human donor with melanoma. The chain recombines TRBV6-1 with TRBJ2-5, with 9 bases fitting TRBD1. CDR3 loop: CASSGAAYGTGKEETQYF. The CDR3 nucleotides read TGTGCCAGCAGTGGCGCTGCATACGGGACAGGGAAGGAAGAGACCCAGTACTTC.